These 20 T cell receptor beta chains were all obtained from the same sample, sequenced in a study of T cell repertoires in cytomegalovirus infection. From the reads, TCRdb called clonotypes with MiXCR, one entry per CDR3 protein. The sample has hundreds of thousands of distinct CDR3 sequences; 35% to 45% are singletons. The specimen was PBMCs. These receptors were obtained from a human donor in good health (CMV status not recorded). Some clones in this sample may be carry-over from other donors' samples.

This clonotype has only a few counts. This chain links TRBV7-3 with TRBJ1-1; a possible D gene is TRBD1 (5 bases). CDR3 length: 15 residues. The germline CDR1 and CDR2 sequences are SGHTA and FQGTGA. Trimming took 0 bases from V and 3 from J, leaving 11 bases between them. CDR3 sequence: CASSLTGAVDTEAFF. CDR3 sequence (DNA): TGTGCCAGCAGCTTAACAGGGGCGGTGGACACTGAAGCTTTCTTT.

This clonotype was seen a few times. The rearrangement links TRBV28 to TRBJ1-5; 8 nucleotides line up with TRBD1. The length of the CDR3 is 16 residues. The germline V gene has CDR1 MDHEN and CDR2 SYDVKM. Germline trimming cut 5 bases from V and 3 bases from J; bases unmatched to any gene: 9. CDR3 DNA sequence: TGTGCCAGCAGTACTTTGGACAGGGAAGCCAATCAGCCCCAGCATTTT. Amino acids: CASSTLDREANQPQHF.

This rearrangement joins TRBV2 to TRBJ2-3, with D tentatively TRBD2 (6 bases). Germline V gene lookup returns CDR1 SNHLY and CDR2 FYNNEI. V gave up 1 base and J gave up 3 bases, with 14 bases separating them. This CDR3 comprises 16 residues. The CDR3 sequence is CASSEDGGGVTDTQYF. CDR3 bases: TGTGCCAGCAGTGAAGACGGGGGTGGGGTAACAGATACGCAGTATTTT.

The genes are TRBV6-1 and TRBJ1-2; D not resolved. Trimming stripped 4 bases from V and 5 bases from J, with 8 bases between. This CDR3 region has 12 residues. CDR1 and CDR2 (germline): MNHNS, SASEGT. Here the CDR3 DNA reads TGTGCCAGCAGTGGTCTCGGTTATGGCTACACCTTC. Its protein is CASSGLGYGYTF.

Of note for this clonotype: At one boundary the junction diverges from the germline segment, which might be a read error. The V and J genes are TRBV6-5 and TRBJ2-3; D is perhaps TRBD2 (6 bases). This CDR3 is 16 amino acids long. Per germline, CDR1 MNHEY and CDR2 SVGAGI. CDR3 sequence reads: CASSFTHRGKSDPQYF. In DNA, the CDR3 is TGTGCCAGCAGTTTCACTCATCGCGGGAAGTCAGATCCGCAGTATTTT.

The V call is TRBV12-3 or TRBV12-4, the J call TRBJ1-2; 9 nucleotides agree with TRBD1. V gave up 1 base and J gave up 4 bases; unmatched junction bases: 4. The CDR3 covers 15 residues. The CDR3 loop reads CASSLGTGESYGYTF. CDR3 bases: TGTGCCAGCAGTTTAGGGACAGGGGAGAGCTATGGCTACACCTTC.

The V gene is TRBV10-3, the J gene TRBJ2-5, with unresolved D. V was shortened by 2 bases and J by 1 base, with 5 bases between the two germline ends. The CDR3 totals 13 residues. CDR1 and CDR2 (germline): ENHRY, SYGVKD. CDR3 bases: TGTGCCATCAGTGAGCGGCCCCAAGAGACCCAGTACTTC. Its translation is CAISERPQETQYF.

The rearrangement uses TRBV12-3 or TRBV12-4 and TRBJ2-2, with 15 bases identical to TRBD2. The CDR3 runs 17 residues. J gave up 7 bases and V 5 bases, and 8 bases lay outside the gene matches. CDR3 sequence reads: CASSPRTSGRVSGELFF. In nucleotides, the CDR3 is TGTGCCAGCAGTCCCCGGACTAGCGGGAGGGTTAGCGGGGAGCTGTTTTTT.

This clonotype was counted only a few times. The CDR3 reads CASSLRTGGRNGYTF. The CDR3 DNA follows: TGTGCCAGCAGCCTGCGGACAGGGGGCCGTAATGGCTACACCTTC. The chain employs TRBV7-2 and TRBJ1-2; 11 nucleotides line up with TRBD1. With V trimmed by 5 bases and J by 6 bases, 8 bases remained unmatched. The CDR3 contains 15 residues. Germline CDR1 is SGHTA and CDR2 is FQGNSA.

This clonotype was detected a few times. The chain uses TRBV28 and TRBJ1-3; D not certain. The V and J ends lost 6 bases and 1 base respectively, with 13 bases between them. This CDR3 has 15 amino acids. Germline loops: CDR1 MDHEN, CDR2 SYDVKM. CDR3 residues: CASRGKLGSGNTIYF. The CDR3 nucleotides read TGTGCCAGCAGAGGCAAACTGGGATCTGGAAACACCATATATTTT.

With regard to this clonotype: This likely comes from a read error, as the CDR3 has no conserved phenylalanine or tryptophan at its end. The DNA is omitted, as the CDR3 cannot be located on it reliably, and the CDR3 follows TCRdb's listing. The CDR3 loop is CASSPADEQLL. The V call is TRBV7-8, the J call TRBJ2-1. Germline V gene lookup returns CDR1 SGHVS and CDR2 FQNEAQ. The CDR3 contains 11 residues when both ends are counted.

The table lists this clonotype with a few counts. V usage is TRBV6-6 and J usage is TRBJ1-1; TRBD1 matches 7 bases. Germline trimming cut 5 bases from V and 7 bases from J; bases unmatched to any gene: 10. The germline CDR1 and CDR2 sequences are MNHNY and SVGAGI (reference sequence). The CDR3 has 14 residues. The CDR3 coding sequence is TGTGCCAGCAGTGACAACAGGGGTTTTAGTGAAGCTTTCTTT. Its translation: CASSDNRGFSEAFF.

The gene calls are TRBV7-2 and TRBJ2-3, with 7 nucleotides matching TRBD1. Per germline, CDR1 SGHTA and CDR2 FQGNSA. With 2 bases clipped from V and 4 bases from J, the junction kept 3 bases outside the gene matches. The CDR3 extends over 14 amino acids. CDR3 region: CASSLSGGADTQYF. The CDR3 DNA sequence: TGTGCCAGCAGCTTATCAGGGGGAGCAGATACGCAGTATTTT.

The chain uses TRBV12-3 or TRBV12-4 and TRBJ2-5, with D possibly matching TRBD1 (5 bases). This CDR3 comprises 15 residues. The V gene lost 6 bases and the J gene lost 0 bases, with 14 bases spanning the gap. The CDR3, as DNA: TGTGCCAGCAGCCCACCGGACACGTACCAAGAGACCCAGTACTTC. Amino acid sequence: CASSPPDTYQETQYF.

This sequence joins TRBV20-1 and TRBJ2-7, with no clear D. Between the trimmed V and J ends, which lost 0 bases and 3 bases, there was a span of 15 bases. This CDR3 is built from 15 residues. Germline V gene data show CDR1 as DFQATT and CDR2 as SNEGSKA (reference sequence). For the CDR3, the DNA is TGCAGTGCTAGAGATTACGGGTTTAGCTACTACGAGCAGTACTTC. Its translation: CSARDYGFSYYEQYF.

This clonotype has a handful of counts. The genes are TRBV7-6 and TRBJ1-3; TRBD1 is a possible D gene (5 bases). Trimming stripped 5 bases from V and 3 bases from J, with 20 bases between. This CDR3 spans 17 amino acids. Germline V gene data show CDR1 as SGHVS and CDR2 as FNYEAQ. The CDR3 sequence: CASSQQTDSNFGNTIYF. The CDR3 bases are TGTGCCAGCAGCCAGCAAACCGACAGTAACTTTGGAAACACCATATATTTT.

This sequence joins TRBV2 and TRBJ1-5; D uncertain. CDR1 and CDR2 (germline): SNHLY, FYNNEI. This CDR3 spans 14 amino acids. The V gene lost 2 bases and the J gene lost 0 bases, with 5 bases spanning the gap. The CDR3 is CASSERASNQPQHF. CDR3 nucleotides: TGTGCCAGCAGTGAACGAGCTAGCAATCAGCCCCAGCATTTT.

This clonotype was detected a few times. The rearrangement uses TRBV7-8 and TRBJ2-7; weak D call: TRBD1 (5 bases). CDR3 length: 13 amino acids. V gave up 4 bases and J gave up 8 bases, with 15 bases separating them. The germline CDR1 and CDR2 sequences are SGHVS and FQNEAQ. Here the CDR3 DNA reads TGTGCCAGCAGCTCCCTTTTGACAGCCAAGCAGTACTTC. Translation gives CASSSLLTAKQYF.

This clonotype was detected only a few times. The chain carries TRBV6-5 and TRBJ1-1, with no clear D. CDR3 size: 16 residues. V was pared by 1 base and J by 5 bases, with 17 bases between. Germline CDR1 reads MNHEY; CDR2 reads SVGAGI. CDR3 protein: CASSYLTTQWVTEAFF. Here the CDR3 DNA reads TGTGCCAGCAGTTACTTGACTACCCAGTGGGTGACTGAAGCTTTCTTT.

This clonotype was found a few times. The rearrangement uses TRBV4-2 and TRBJ2-1; 8 bases are a match to TRBD2. J was trimmed by 5 bases and V by 2 bases; bases with no gene match: 8. The CDR3 consists of 16 residues. CDR1 and CDR2 (germline): LGHNA, YNFKEQ. DNA of the CDR3: TGTGCCAGCAGCCAATCCAGCGGGAGCCTGAACAATGAGCAGTTCTTC. Translation: CASSQSSGSLNNEQFF.